Presented here are 5 T cell receptor beta chains from one specimen sequenced in a study of early stage breast cancer tumors. This table comes from immunoSEQ multiplex PCR, and its TCRdb copy is limited to in-frame clones, with some not included. The sample holds tens of thousands of clones, about three quarters seen once. The sample was blood. The origin of the receptors is a person aged 35-49 years with breast cancer.

V gene TRBV21-1 combines with J gene TRBJ2-5. TRBV21-1 is a pseudogene segment. The CDR3 is 9 residues long. CDR3 DNA sequence: TGTGACAGGGGAGAGACCCAGTACTTC. It yields the protein CDRGETQYF.

This clone was counted between two and nine times. This chain connects TRBV27 to TRBJ2-7, with TRBD1 matching over 10 bases. The CDR3 runs 14 residues. CDR1 and CDR2 (germline): MNHEY, SMNVEV (reference sequence). V gave up 8 bases and J gave up 9 bases; unmatched junction bases: 13. As DNA, the CDR3 is TGTGCCAGCGGGCCCGGGACAGGGGATGAGGGGCAGTACTTC. It yields the protein CASGPGTGDEGQYF.

This clone has only a few counts. V gene TRBV5-1 combines with J gene TRBJ1-1, with a tentative D call TRBD1 (6 bases). The V end lost 1 base, the J end lost 4 bases, and 17 bases lay between the germline ends. The germline CDR1 and CDR2 sequences are SGHRS and YFSETQ. There are 16 residues in the CDR3. The CDR3 DNA is TGCGCCAGCAGCTTGAGGAGGGGACAATGGGGCACTGAAGCTTTCTTT. It specifies CASSLRRGQWGTEAFF.

The chain joins TRBV7-6 to TRBJ2-2; D possibly corresponds to TRBD2 (6 bases). Deletions cut 1 base from V and 4 bases from J, with 16 bases between. CDR1 and CDR2 (germline): SGHVS, FNYEAQ. The length of the CDR3 is 17 residues. As DNA, the CDR3 is TGTGCCAGCAGCTTAGACTCAGGACAAGCGGGCACCGGGGAGCTGTTTTTT. This codes for CASSLDSGQAGTGELFF.

The chain carries TRBV18 and TRBJ1-3; no clear D. The germline V gene has CDR1 KGHSH and CDR2 LQKENI. The CDR3 runs 17 residues. V lost 1 base and J lost 0, with 13 bases in between. The CDR3 protein is CASSPRVGSTSGNTIYF. The CDR3 DNA follows: TGTGCCAGCTCACCACGGGTAGGGTCAACCTCTGGAAACACCATATATTTT.